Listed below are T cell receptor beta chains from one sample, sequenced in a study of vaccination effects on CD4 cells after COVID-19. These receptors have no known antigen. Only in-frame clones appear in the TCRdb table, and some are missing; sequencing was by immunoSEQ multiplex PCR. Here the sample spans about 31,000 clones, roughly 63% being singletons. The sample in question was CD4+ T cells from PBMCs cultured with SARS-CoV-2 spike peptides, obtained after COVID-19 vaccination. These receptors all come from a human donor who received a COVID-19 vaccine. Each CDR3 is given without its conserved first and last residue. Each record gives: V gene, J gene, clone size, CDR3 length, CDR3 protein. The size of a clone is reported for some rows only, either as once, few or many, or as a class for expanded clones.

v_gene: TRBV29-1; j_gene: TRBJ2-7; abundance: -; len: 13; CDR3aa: SVSYLAGGLYEQY
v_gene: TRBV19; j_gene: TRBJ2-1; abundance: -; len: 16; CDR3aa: ASSMGWEVSGRRDEQF
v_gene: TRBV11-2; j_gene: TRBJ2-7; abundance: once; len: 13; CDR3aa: ASSLGAPTSYEQY
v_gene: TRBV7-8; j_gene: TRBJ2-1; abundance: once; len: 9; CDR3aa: ASSPANEQF
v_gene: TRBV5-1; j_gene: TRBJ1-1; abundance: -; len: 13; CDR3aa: ASSSPQGASTEAF
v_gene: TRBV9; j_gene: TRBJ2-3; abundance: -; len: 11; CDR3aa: ASYRPSTDTQY
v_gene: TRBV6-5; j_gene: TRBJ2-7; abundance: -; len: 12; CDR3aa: ATAGGWNSYEQY
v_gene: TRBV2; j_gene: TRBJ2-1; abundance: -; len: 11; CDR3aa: ASQTSGRNEQF
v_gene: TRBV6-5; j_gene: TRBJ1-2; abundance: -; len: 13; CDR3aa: ASMKLAGTHYDYT
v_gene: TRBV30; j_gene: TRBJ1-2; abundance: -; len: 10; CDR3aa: AWSGPGYGYT
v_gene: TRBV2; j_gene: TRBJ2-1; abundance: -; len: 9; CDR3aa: ASSDNNEQF
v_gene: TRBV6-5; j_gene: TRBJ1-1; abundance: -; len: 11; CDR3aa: ASSYSGLGEAF
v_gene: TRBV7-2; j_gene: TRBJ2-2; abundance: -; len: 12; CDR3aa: ASSLGRNTGELF
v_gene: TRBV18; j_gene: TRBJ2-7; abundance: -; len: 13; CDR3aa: ASSLGTGDTYEQY
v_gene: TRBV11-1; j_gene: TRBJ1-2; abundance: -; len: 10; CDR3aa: ASSPGSYGYT
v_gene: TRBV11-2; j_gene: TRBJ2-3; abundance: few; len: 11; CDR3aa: ASSPRVWDTQY
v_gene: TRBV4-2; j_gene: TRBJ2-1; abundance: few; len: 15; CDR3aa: ASSPSGLAGGVHEQF
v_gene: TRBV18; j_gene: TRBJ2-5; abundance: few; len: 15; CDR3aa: ASSPPGGRGPQETQY
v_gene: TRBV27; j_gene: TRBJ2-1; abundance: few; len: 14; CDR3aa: ASSIAGGGAYNEQF
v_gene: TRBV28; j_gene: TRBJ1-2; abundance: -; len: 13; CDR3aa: ASRGTGGVNYGYT
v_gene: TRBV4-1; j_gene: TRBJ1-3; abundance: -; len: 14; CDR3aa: ASSRGRASSGNTIY
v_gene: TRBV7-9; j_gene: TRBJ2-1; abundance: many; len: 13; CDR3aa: ASSANSGGYNEQF
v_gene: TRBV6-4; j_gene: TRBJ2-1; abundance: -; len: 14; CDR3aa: ASSDSVGGDYNEQF
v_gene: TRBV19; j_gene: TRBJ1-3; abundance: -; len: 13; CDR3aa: ATLLYTPAGNTIY
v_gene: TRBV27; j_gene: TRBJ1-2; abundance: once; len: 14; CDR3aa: ASSLAGHLDSSGYT
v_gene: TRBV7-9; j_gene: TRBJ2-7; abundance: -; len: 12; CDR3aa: ASSLEVGGSEQY
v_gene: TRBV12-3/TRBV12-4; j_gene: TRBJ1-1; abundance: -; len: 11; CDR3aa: ASSEDRDTEAF
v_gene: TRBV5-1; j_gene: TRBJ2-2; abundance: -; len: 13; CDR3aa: ASSSFTPNTGELF
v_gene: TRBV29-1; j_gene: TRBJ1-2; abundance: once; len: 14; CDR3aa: SVVGGQRGAMGGYT
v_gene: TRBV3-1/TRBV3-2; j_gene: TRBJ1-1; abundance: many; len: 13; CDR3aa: ASSQSGAKSTEAF
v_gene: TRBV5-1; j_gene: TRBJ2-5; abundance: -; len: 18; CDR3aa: ASSTGGRTGRIMAQETQY
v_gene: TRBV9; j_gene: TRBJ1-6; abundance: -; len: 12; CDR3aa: ASSGTGDNSPLH
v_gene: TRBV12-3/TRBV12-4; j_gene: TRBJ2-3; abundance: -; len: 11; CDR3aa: ASRVLGTDTQY
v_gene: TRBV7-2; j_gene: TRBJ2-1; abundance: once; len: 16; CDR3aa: ASSRPTASGGSGNEQF
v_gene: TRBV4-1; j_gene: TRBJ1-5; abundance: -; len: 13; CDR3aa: ASSQEGSGLQPQH
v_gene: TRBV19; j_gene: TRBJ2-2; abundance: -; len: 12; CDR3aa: ASSVDRPTGELF
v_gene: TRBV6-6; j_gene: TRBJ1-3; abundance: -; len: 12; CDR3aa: ASSSQWPSNTIY
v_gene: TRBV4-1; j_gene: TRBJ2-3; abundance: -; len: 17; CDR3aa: ASSALDTSGGGSTDTQY
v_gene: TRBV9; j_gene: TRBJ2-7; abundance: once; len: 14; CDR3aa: ASSADNLRGGEEQY
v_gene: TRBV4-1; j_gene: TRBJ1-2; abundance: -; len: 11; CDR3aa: ASSQLGPGGYT
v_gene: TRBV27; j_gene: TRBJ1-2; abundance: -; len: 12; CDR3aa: ASSLFSGDYGYT
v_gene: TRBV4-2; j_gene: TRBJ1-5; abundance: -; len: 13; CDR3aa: ASSQGGTGIEPQH